This T cell receptor (beta chain) was found in a study of T cells in Graves' hyperthyroidism and ophthalmopathy. Study-level points and caveats: Most thyroid clonotypes with frequency above 0.001 were detected in blood.

Trimming removed 2 bases from V and 4 bases from J; junction bases left unmatched: 3. CDR1 and CDR2 (germline): SGHRS, YFSETQ. The CDR3 loop spans 14 amino acids. Subjects aged 18 to 65 presented with newly diagnosed hyperthyroidism of less than 2 months' duration. With regard to this clonotype: As yet, its antigen is unknown.

RNA transcripts gave rise to amplified TCR beta CDR3 regions. When the TCR CDR3 underwent first-round RT-PCR, the HTBI primer set was used. One entry per CDR3 protein, called by TCRdb with MiXCR from the multiplex PCR reads. Among around 350,000 distinct CDR3 sequences listed, over 15% were seen once. The V and J genes are TRBV5-1 and TRBJ1-1; 9 bases align to TRBD1. The sequenced sample consisted of blood. The clonotype comes from a woman aged 18-35 years with Graves' hyperthyroidism. The CDR3 loop is CASSFGTGSTEAFF. In DNA form, the CDR3 reads TGCGCCAGCAGCTTTGGGACAGGGAGCACTGAAGCTTTCTTT.